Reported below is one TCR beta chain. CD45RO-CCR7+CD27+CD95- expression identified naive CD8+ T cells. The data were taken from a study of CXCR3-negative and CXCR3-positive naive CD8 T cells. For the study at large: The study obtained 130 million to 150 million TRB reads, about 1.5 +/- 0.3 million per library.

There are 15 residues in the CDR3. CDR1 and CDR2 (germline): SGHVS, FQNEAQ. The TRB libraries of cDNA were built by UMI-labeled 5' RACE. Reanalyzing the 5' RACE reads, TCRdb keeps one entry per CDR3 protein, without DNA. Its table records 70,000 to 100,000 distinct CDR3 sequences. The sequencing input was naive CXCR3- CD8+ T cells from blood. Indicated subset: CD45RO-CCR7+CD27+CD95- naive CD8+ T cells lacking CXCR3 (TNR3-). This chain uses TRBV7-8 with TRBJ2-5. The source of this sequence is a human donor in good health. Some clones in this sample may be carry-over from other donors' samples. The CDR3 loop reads CASSSRLTHQETQYF.